This TCR beta chain comes out of a study of blood T cell repertoires in COVID-19. Study context: Both acute and convalescent COVID-19 samples were obtained from the United States, Italy and Spain. The cDNA or gDNA used as material had been derived from T cells, B-cell-depleted T cells, or PBMCs.

Authors' methods: Estimated nucleated cell counts came from reference gene primer amplification. Some clones are missing from TCRdb's copy, which holds only in-frame ones; the method was immunoSEQ multiplex PCR. V, J and clone size were drawn from that table, and D and trimming were deduced from the DNA. The sample shows 200,000 to 250,000 clones, 89% of them seen only once. The sequence derives from a woman in her thirties or forties with acute or convalescent COVID-19. The source material was peripheral blood.

CDR3 in DNA: TGTGCCAGCAGTTACGTGCAGAGCAATCAGCCCCAGCATTTT. It codes for CASSYVQSNQPQHF. This chain connects TRBV6-2 or TRBV6-3 to TRBJ1-5; D not resolved. The CDR3 totals 14 residues. The germline V gene encodes CDR1 MNHEY and CDR2 SVGEGT. V shed 2 bases and J shed 1 base, with 6 bases lying between them.